Below, 31 T cell receptor beta chains from the same sample are listed, as sequenced in a study of cytomegalovirus exposure and HLA in healthy donors. Method: immunoSEQ multiplex PCR; TCRdb's copy keeps in-frame clones and lacks some. The table has around 300,000 clones, approximately 87% seen once; the top ten hold about 0.85%. Sequenced input: PBMCs. These receptors were obtained from a woman in her late teens or twenties in good health and CMV-seronegative.

The genes are TRBV20-1 and TRBJ1-2; D ambiguous. CDR3 length equals 11 residues. Trimming shortened V by 0 bases and J by 7 bases, and 6 bases separated the two germline ends. Looked up from germline, CDR1 is DFQATT and CDR2 is SNEGSKA (reference sequence). This CDR3 is CSARETTGYTF. The CDR3 DNA follows: TGCAGTGCTAGAGAGACTACTGGCTACACCTTC.

This chain connects TRBV5-1 to TRBJ1-5; the D is unclear. From germline, CDR1 is SGHRS and CDR2 YFSETQ. The CDR3 is 13 residues long. V was shortened by 3 bases and J by 4 bases, with 8 bases between the two germline ends. CDR3 coding DNA: TGCGCCAGCAGCTCGGGTCCGAATCAGCCCCAGCATTTT. It translates to CASSSGPNQPQHF.

The chain carries TRBV2 and TRBJ2-6; TRBD1 is a possible D gene (5 bases). V lost 4 bases and J 1 base, leaving 17 bases between the germline ends. Germline assignment: CDR1 SNHLY and CDR2 FYNNEI. The CDR3 sequence is 18 residues long. CDR3: CASSGFLGLRSGANVLTF. Written as DNA, the CDR3 is TGTGCCAGCAGTGGATTCTTGGGGCTCAGGTCTGGGGCCAACGTCCTGACTTTC.

V gene TRBV28 combines with J gene TRBJ1-1; tentatively, D is TRBD1 (5 bases). Germline values: CDR1 MDHEN, CDR2 SYDVKM. V lost 5 bases to trimming and J lost 0 bases, with 22 bases between them. The CDR3 extends over 18 amino acids. The CDR3 loop is CASSPPSRAATMNTEAFF. The CDR3 bases are TGTGCCAGCAGTCCACCGTCCAGGGCAGCAACTATGAACACTGAAGCTTTCTTT.

The CDR3 nucleotides are TGTGCCAGCAGGGACAGGGGGCCAATCTACGAGCAGTACTTC. It yields the protein CASRDRGPIYEQYF. The chain is built from TRBV5-6 and TRBJ2-7; 11 bases align to TRBD1. J was trimmed by 3 bases and V by 5 bases; bases with no gene match: 4. This CDR3 spans 14 amino acids. Germline V CDR1 and CDR2: SGHDT, YYEEEE.

The rearrangement uses TRBV11-2 and TRBJ2-1; D not certain. Germline V gene lookup returns CDR1 SGHAT and CDR2 FQNNGV. V gave up 3 bases and J gave up 10 bases, with 10 bases separating them. The CDR3 extends over 12 amino acids. The CDR3, as DNA: TGTGCCAGCAGCTTTCTGTCCCTAGAGCAGTTCTTC. It specifies CASSFLSLEQFF.

This CDR3 is CASSPQPLSSGNTIYF. Written as DNA, the CDR3 is TGTGCCAGCAGCCCCCAACCCCTTAGCTCTGGAAACACCATATATTTT. The chain recombines TRBV11-2 with TRBJ1-3; unclear D gene. This CDR3 has 16 amino acids. V gave up 5 bases and J gave up 0 bases, with 14 bases separating them. The germline CDR1 and CDR2 sequences are SGHAT and FQNNGV.

CDR3 coding DNA: TGTGCCAGCAGTCCCAGACAGCAAGAGACCCAGTACTTC. Amino acids: CASSPRQQETQYF. The chain links TRBV6-1 to TRBJ2-5, with D maybe TRBD1 (5 bases). The CDR3 runs 13 residues. With 5 bases removed from V and 2 bases from J, the gap between germline ends came to 9 bases. Germline CDR1 reads MNHNS; CDR2 reads SASEGT.

The J gene is TRBJ2-1, the V gene TRBV28, with 7 bases matching TRBD2. With 5 bases clipped from V and 0 bases from J, the junction kept 13 bases outside the gene matches. The CDR3 covers 18 residues. CDR1 is MDHEN and CDR2 is SYDVKM in the germline V gene. For the CDR3, the DNA is TGTGCCAGCAGTCATACAAAGCGGGGAGAAAGCTCCTACAATGAGCAGTTCTTC. Protein product: CASSHTKRGESSYNEQFF.

The genes are TRBV28 and TRBJ2-7, with D unresolved. The V end lost 2 bases, the J end lost 3 bases, and 17 bases lay between the germline ends. The CDR3 covers 16 residues. Germline CDR1 reads MDHEN; CDR2 reads SYDVKM. CDR3 nucleotide sequence: TGTGCCAGCAGTTTAGTAAGTATAGACAATCGCTACGAGCAGTACTTC. Protein sequence: CASSLVSIDNRYEQYF.

In this sample, this clone turned up a few times. V is TRBV15 and J is TRBJ2-1, with a possible D match to TRBD2 (6 bases). The CDR3 has 15 amino acids. The ends were cut back, 0 bases at V and 6 bases at J, with 12 bases in the middle. Germline V gene data show CDR1 as LNHNV and CDR2 as YYDKDF (reference sequence). The CDR3 spells CATSREGGPGNEQFF. The CDR3 DNA reads as TGTGCCACCAGCAGAGAGGGGGGACCTGGCAATGAGCAGTTCTTC.

The rearrangement uses TRBV11-2 and TRBJ2-2; tentative D call: TRBD2 (6 bases). Trimming took 3 bases from V and 7 from J, leaving 21 bases between them. The CDR3 has 17 residues. Germline V gives CDR1 SGHAT, CDR2 FQNNGV. For the CDR3, the DNA is TGTGCCAGCAGCTTCAAAGTCCTAGTCGGGAGATTCGGGGAGCTGTTTTTT. It translates to CASSFKVLVGRFGELFF.

This clone has just one count. This chain connects TRBV27 to TRBJ2-3, with 8 nucleotides matching TRBD2. V was pared by 10 bases and J by 4 bases, with 13 bases of the junction left unmatched. CDR1 MNHEY and CDR2 SMNVEV come from the germline V gene (reference sequence). The CDR3 covers 15 residues. The DNA of the CDR3 is TGTGCCACCTCAAGGTGGAGCGGGAGCGCAGATACGCAGTATTTT. Translated, it gives CATSRWSGSADTQYF.

The gene calls are TRBV6-1 and TRBJ1-6; 7 bases are shared with TRBD1. The V segment lost 6 bases and the J segment 3 bases; nucleotides outside the gene matches: 5. Germline V gene data show CDR1 as MNHNS and CDR2 as SASEGT. The CDR3 contains 15 residues. CDR3 sequence (DNA): TGTGCCAGCAGCCCCGGGACAGTCTATAATTCACCCCTCCACTTT. This sequence encodes CASSPGTVYNSPLHF.

J is TRBJ1-2 and V is TRBV27, with 7 bases matching TRBD1. V was pared by 4 bases and J by 4 bases, with 12 bases of the junction left unmatched. Germline lookup yields CDR1 MNHEY and CDR2 SMNVEV (reference sequence). This CDR3 is 16 amino acids long. The CDR3 spells CASSWLPGQSFYGYTF. CDR3 in DNA: TGTGCCAGCAGTTGGCTGCCGGGACAGAGTTTCTATGGCTACACCTTC.

The chain employs TRBV29-1 and TRBJ1-2; 7 bases map to TRBD1. This CDR3 has 14 amino acids. Germline V gives CDR1 SQVTM, CDR2 ANQGSEA. Germline trimming cut 1 base from V and 3 bases from J; bases unmatched to any gene: 5. The DNA for the CDR3 is TGCAGCGTTGAAGGGACAGGAAACGACTATGGCTACACCTTC. Amino acid sequence: CSVEGTGNDYGYTF. Complete variable domain (other parts from reference TRBV29-1 and TRBJ1-2): SAVISQKPSRDICQRGTSLTIQCQVDSQVTMMFWYRQQPGQSLTLIATANQGSEATYESGFVIDKFPISRPNLTFSTLTVSNMSPEDSSIYLCSVEGTGNDYGYTFGSGTRLTVV.

The chain couples TRBV4-1 to TRBJ2-5; D possibly corresponds to TRBD2 (5 bases). This CDR3 is 11 amino acids long. Trimming took off 5 bases at V and 7 bases at J, with 8 bases between the two ends. CDR1 MGHRA and CDR2 YSYEKL come from the germline V gene. CDR3 in amino acids: CASSVRGTQYF. CDR3 nucleotides: TGCGCCAGCAGCGTCCGGGGGACCCAGTACTTC.

V and J are TRBV7-2 and TRBJ1-6; D gene ambiguous. This CDR3 has 16 residues. In germline, CDR1 is SGHTA, CDR2 FQGNSA. The ends were cut back, 5 bases at V and 1 base at J, with 12 bases in the middle. CDR3 nucleotide sequence: TGTGCCAGCAGCCCCAGCGGGGTGTCCTATAATTCACCCCTCCACTTT. It is translated as CASSPSGVSYNSPLHF.

This clone was counted once. V gene TRBV6-1 combines with J gene TRBJ1-5, with D possibly being TRBD1 (5 bases). The CDR3 is 14 amino acids. With 9 bases removed from V and 2 bases from J, the gap between germline ends came to 14 bases. Germline CDR1 reads MNHNS; CDR2 reads SASEGT. Written as DNA, the CDR3 is TGTGCCAGTGGGGGGGTGGTAGGCAATCAGCCCCAGCATTTT. Protein product: CASGGVVGNQPQHF.

The chain is built from TRBV27 and TRBJ2-3; D possibly corresponds to TRBD1 (5 bases). This CDR3 region has 17 residues. Trimming cost V 4 bases and J 1 base, with 18 bases left between them. Germline V lookup: CDR1 MNHEY, CDR2 SMNVEV (reference sequence). The CDR3 sequence is CASSSPRGHLGTDTQYF. The CDR3 bases are TGTGCCAGCAGTTCGCCCCGAGGACATTTGGGCACAGATACGCAGTATTTT.

V and J are TRBV15 and TRBJ2-5; 10 nucleotides line up with TRBD2. Germline V CDR1 and CDR2: LNHNV, YYDKDF (reference sequence). The J segment lost 3 bases and the V segment lost 0 bases, leaving 4 bases of the junction unmatched. The CDR3 has 16 amino acids. For the CDR3, the DNA is TGTGCCACCAGCAGAGATGGGCTAGCGGGAGAAGAGACCCAGTACTTC. It specifies CATSRDGLAGEETQYF. The complete variable domain, with remaining parts taken from reference TRBV15 and TRBJ2-5, reads DAMVIQNPRYQVTQFGKPVTLSCSQTLNHNVMYWYQQKSSQAPKLLFHYYDKDFNNEADTPDNFQSRRPNTSFCFLDIRSPGLGDTAMYLCATSRDGLAGEETQYFGPGTRLLVL.

The genes are TRBV7-2 and TRBJ1-3; possibly TRBD1 for D (6 bases). The germline gives CDR1 SGHTA, CDR2 FQGNSA. The germline V and J ends were trimmed by 3 bases and 0 bases, with 18 bases remaining between them. There are 18 residues in the CDR3. Written as DNA, the CDR3 is TGTGCCAGCAGCTTCTGGACAGTCACCCAAAGCTCTGGAAACACCATATATTTT. It codes for CASSFWTVTQSSGNTIYF. Combining the CDR3 with reference TRBV7-2 and TRBJ1-3 gives the whole variable domain GAGVSQSPSNKVTEKGKDVELRCDPISGHTALYWYRQSLGQGLEFLIYFQGNSAPDKSGLPSDRFSAERTGGSVSTLTIQRTQQEDSAVYLCASSFWTVTQSSGNTIYFGEGSWLTVV.

In regard to this clone: The junction shows a germline mismatch at one end, possibly a read error. The chain combines TRBV7-7 with TRBJ2-2, with TRBD2 matching over 11 bases. Germline assignment: CDR1 SSHAT and CDR2 FNYEAQ (reference sequence). The CDR3 loop spans 15 amino acids. The CDR3 bases are TGTGCTAGCAGCTCGGTAGCGGGAGGGAACGGGGAGCTGTTTTTT. It codes for CASSSVAGGNGELFF.

The CDR3 region has the DNA TGTGCCAGCAGTCGGGCCAGGGGGACGAACACCGGGGAGCTGTTTTTT. This codes for CASSRARGTNTGELFF. This rearrangement joins TRBV2 to TRBJ2-2, with 7 bases that match TRBD1. The length of the CDR3 is 16 residues. Germline CDR1 and CDR2: SNHLY and FYNNEI. Trimming at V came to 5 bases and at J to 0 bases, leaving 6 bases not matched to a gene.

The J gene is TRBJ2-3, the V gene TRBV5-1, with TRBD2 identical over 10 bases. Trimming cost V 6 bases and J 1 base; bases outside gene matches: 2. Germline V gene sequence: CDR1 SGHRS, CDR2 YFSETQ. The CDR3 is made up of 14 amino acids. The CDR3 DNA reads as TGCGCCAGCATAGCGGGAGGTGGCACAGATACGCAGTATTTT. It translates to CASIAGGGTDTQYF.

The V gene is TRBV2, the J gene TRBJ2-3; D is uncertain. The germline gives CDR1 SNHLY, CDR2 FYNNEI. The ends were cut back, 2 bases at V and 1 base at J, with 7 bases in the middle. This CDR3 comprises 14 residues. The CDR3 is CASSEQGGTDTQYF. For the CDR3, the DNA is TGTGCCAGCAGTGAACAAGGAGGCACAGATACGCAGTATTTT.

The gene calls are TRBV29-1 and TRBJ1-2; TRBD1 might be the D (5 bases). Trimming stripped 7 bases from V and 2 bases from J, with 14 bases between. The germline CDR1 and CDR2 sequences are SQVTM and ANQGSEA. This CDR3 contains 13 residues. CDR3 sequence reads: CSGGGLANYGYTF. CDR3 DNA sequence: TGCAGCGGGGGGGGTCTTGCGAACTATGGCTACACCTTC. Supplemented by reference TRBV29-1 and TRBJ1-2, the full variable domain reads SAVISQKPSRDICQRGTSLTIQCQVDSQVTMMFWYRQQPGQSLTLIATANQGSEATYESGFVIDKFPISRPNLTFSTLTVSNMSPEDSSIYLCSGGGLANYGYTFGSGTRLTVV.

CDR3 sequence (DNA): TGTGCCAGCAGCTTAGGACTAGTGGAAGAGACCCAGTACTTC. Translated, it gives CASSLGLVEETQYF. The chain has TRBV7-2 and TRBJ2-5; perhaps TRBD2 as D (6 bases). The germline V gene encodes CDR1 SGHTA and CDR2 FQGNSA. The CDR3 is 14 amino acids. The ends were cut back, 1 base at V and 3 bases at J, with 9 bases in the middle. The entire variable domain, with the rest obtained from reference TRBV7-2 and TRBJ2-5, is as follows: GAGVSQSPSNKVTEKGKDVELRCDPISGHTALYWYRQSLGQGLEFLIYFQGNSAPDKSGLPSDRFSAERTGGSVSTLTIQRTQQEDSAVYLCASSLGLVEETQYFGPGTRLLVL.

V and J are TRBV28 and TRBJ1-1; 7 nucleotides match TRBD1. Germline lookup yields CDR1 MDHEN and CDR2 SYDVKM. The CDR3 sequence is 14 residues long. Trimming removed 3 bases from V and 2 bases from J; junction bases left unmatched: 3. The CDR3 loop reads CASSFGTANTEAFF. The CDR3 nucleotides are TGTGCCAGCAGTTTCGGGACAGCTAACACTGAAGCTTTCTTT. The whole variable domain, remainder taken from reference TRBV28 and TRBJ1-1, is DVKVTQSSRYLVKRTGEKVFLECVQDMDHENMFWYRQDPGLGLRLIYFSYDVKMKEKGDIPEGYSVSREKKERFSLILESASTNQTSMYLCASSFGTANTEAFFGQGTRLTVV.

The chain employs TRBV6-4 and TRBJ2-1, with a possible D match to TRBD2 (6 bases). The germline V gene has CDR1 MRHNA and CDR2 SNTAGT. V was cut by 6 bases and J by 6 bases, with 18 bases left in between. The CDR3 consists of 15 residues. The CDR3 DNA is TGTGCCAGCAGCGACATACCGCTAGCGACCAATGAGCAGTTCTTC. Translated: CASSDIPLATNEQFF.

The chain carries TRBV6-5 and TRBJ2-5; 9 bases match TRBD1. CDR1 and CDR2 from the germline V gene are MNHEY and SVGAGI. The CDR3 runs to 16 residues. J lost 2 bases, V lost 1 base, and 5 bases had no gene match. This CDR3 reads CASSYFPGQGQETQYF. DNA for the CDR3: TGTGCCAGCAGTTACTTCCCGGGACAGGGACAAGAGACCCAGTACTTC.